This T cell receptor (beta chain) was found in a study of cytomegalovirus exposure and HLA in healthy donors. Across the study: A later analysis reported the same platform for the 120 or so validation repertoires and the roughly 670 first-cohort repertoires.

Whole-study findings and limits: Associated with cytomegalovirus, according to the listing, were fewer than 200 TCR beta chains. A few of the chains that were CMV-associated were confirmed in vitro to be specific for CMV antigens. Reportedly, cytomegalovirus status was diagnosed with high sensitivity and specificity.

Clones were read by immunoSEQ multiplex PCR, and TCRdb kept only the in-frame ones, dropping some. The sample includes 150,000 to 200,000 clones, 90% to 97% of them seen just once. A remark on this clone: Antigen: not known.

The receptor's source is a woman between 18 and 29 years old in good health and CMV-seronegative. Sequencing was done on a sample of PBMCs.

The CDR3 region has the DNA TGTGCCAGCAGTTTAAGCACAGGGGGCCAAGAGACCCAGTACTTC. Translated: CASSLSTGGQETQYF. This sequence joins TRBV27 and TRBJ2-5; the match to TRBD1 covers 8 bases. The CDR3 totals 15 residues. Germline values: CDR1 MNHEY, CDR2 SMNVEV (reference sequence). V dropped 2 bases and J dropped 1; count of bases not matched to a gene: 3.